Following are 28 T cell receptor beta chains from one sample sequenced in a study of blood T cell repertoires in COVID-19. The data were produced by immunoSEQ multiplex PCR, yet TCRdb's version contains in-frame clones alone and is incomplete. This table holds 150,000 or so clones, around 88% found once. Sequencing was performed on peripheral blood. Every receptor here comes from a human donor in a cohort sampled during active COVID-19.

V and J are TRBV28 and TRBJ1-4; the D gene is possibly TRBD1 (5 bases). The CDR3 runs to 15 residues. Per the germline V gene, CDR1 is MDHEN and CDR2 is SYDVKM. V gave up 5 bases and J gave up 8 bases, with 18 bases separating them. The CDR3 protein is CASSPLPGFREKLFF. The DNA of the CDR3 is TGTGCCAGCAGTCCCCTCCCAGGGTTTCGAGAAAAACTGTTTTTT.

This clone turned up a few times. This rearrangement joins TRBV4-1 to TRBJ1-2; TRBD1 aligns across 7 bases. This CDR3 comprises 16 residues. V shed 1 base and J 2 bases; nucleotides not matched to a gene: 7. The germline gives CDR1 MGHRA, CDR2 YSYEKL. CDR3 sequence (DNA): TGCGCCAGCAGCCAAGCTCAGGGGGTGGGGAACTATGGCTACACCTTC. Amino acid sequence: CASSQAQGVGNYGYTF.

The CDR3 region has the DNA TGCAGCGTGCGAACAGGGTCGACCTACGAGCAGTACTTC. Amino acid sequence: CSVRTGSTYEQYF. The chain links TRBV29-1 to TRBJ2-7; a weak D match, TRBD1 (6 bases). The V gene lost 6 bases and the J gene lost 2 bases, with 14 bases spanning the gap. The germline V gene encodes CDR1 SQVTM and CDR2 ANQGSEA. The CDR3 is 13 amino acids.

The V gene is TRBV4-1, the J gene TRBJ2-5; 11 bases map to TRBD2. Germline V gene sequence: CDR1 MGHRA, CDR2 YSYEKL. V dropped 1 base and J dropped 3; count of bases not matched to a gene: 7. CDR3 length: 17 residues. CDR3 loop: CASSQGRLSGGEETQYF. The CDR3 DNA follows: TGCGCCAGCAGCCAAGGCCGCCTTAGCGGGGGGGAAGAGACCCAGTACTTC.

This clone was observed a few times. The chain has TRBV28 and TRBJ1-5; 8 nucleotides match TRBD1. There are 16 residues in the CDR3. Germline V lookup: CDR1 MDHEN, CDR2 SYDVKM. V gave up 5 bases and J gave up 8 bases; unmatched junction bases: 14. The CDR3 nucleotides are TGTGCCAGCAGTCTTCCGACAGGGGATAGGGGTAAGCCCCAGCATTTT. It specifies CASSLPTGDRGKPQHF.

The rearrangement joins TRBV30 to TRBJ1-5; D not resolved. Germline CDR1 is GTSNPN and CDR2 is SVGIG (reference sequence). This CDR3 spans 13 amino acids. V was clipped by 1 base and J by 5 bases, with 9 bases between them. CDR3 loop: CAWSGRVDQPQHF. The CDR3 coding sequence is TGTGCCTGGAGTGGCCGTGTAGATCAGCCCCAGCATTTT. Together with reference TRBV30 and TRBJ1-5, the CDR3 gives the full variable domain: SQTIHQWPATLVQPVGSPLSLECTVEGTSNPNLYWYRQAAGRGLQLLFYSVGIGQISSEVPQNLSASRPQDRQFILSSKKLLLSDSGFYLCAWSGRVDQPQHFGDGTRLSIL.

The chain employs TRBV27 and TRBJ2-7, with D possibly matching TRBD1 (5 bases). The CDR3 is 14 amino acids. Germline V gene data show CDR1 as MNHEY and CDR2 as SMNVEV (reference sequence). V shed 6 bases and J shed 1 base, with 13 bases lying between them. DNA for the CDR3: TGTGCCAGCAGCCCCCTGGACACGTCCTACGAGCAGTACTTC. Its translation is CASSPLDTSYEQYF.

The rearrangement links TRBV5-8 to TRBJ1-5, with D possibly matching TRBD1 (6 bases). Trimming took off 5 bases at V and 0 bases at J, with 9 bases between the two ends. Germline loops: CDR1 SGHTS, CDR2 YDEGEE. The CDR3 is made up of 14 amino acids. In nucleotides, the CDR3 is TGTGCCAGCAGGTACAGGGATAGCAATCAGCCCCAGCATTTT. Amino acids: CASRYRDSNQPQHF.

V gene TRBV7-9 combines with J gene TRBJ2-7; 7 bases agree with TRBD1. Germline loops: CDR1 SEHNR, CDR2 FQNEAQ (reference sequence). The CDR3 loop spans 15 amino acids. With V trimmed by 5 bases and J by 0 bases, 7 bases remained unmatched. The CDR3 DNA reads as TGTGCCAGCAGCGCCGACAGGGAATTCTCCTACGAGCAGTACTTC. This sequence encodes CASSADREFSYEQYF.

This sequence joins TRBV30 and TRBJ2-7; 11 bases align to TRBD1. J gave up 5 bases and V 5 bases, and 5 bases lay outside the gene matches. CDR1 GTSNPN and CDR2 SVGIG come from the germline V gene (reference sequence). This CDR3 has 13 residues. As DNA, the CDR3 is TGTGCCTGGTCCCCGGGACAGGGGGACGAGCAGTACTTC. Translation: CAWSPGQGDEQYF.

This chain connects TRBV13 to TRBJ2-7; TRBD2 aligns across 9 bases. V shed 0 bases and J 3 bases; nucleotides not matched to a gene: 6. The V gene's germline CDR1 is PRHDT and CDR2 FYEKMQ (reference sequence). The length of the CDR3 is 16 residues. The DNA of the CDR3 is TGTGCCAGCAGCTTAGGTCGACTAGCGGTGAACTACGAGCAGTACTTC. This sequence encodes CASSLGRLAVNYEQYF.

The rearrangement uses TRBV5-1 and TRBJ2-5; 10 bases fit TRBD1. Germline values: CDR1 SGHRS, CDR2 YFSETQ. The CDR3 extends over 16 amino acids. Trimming cost V 3 bases and J 5 bases; bases outside gene matches: 10. CDR3 loop: CASSSTGTGAWETQYF. CDR3 coding DNA: TGCGCCAGCAGCTCAACCGGGACAGGGGCTTGGGAGACCCAGTACTTC.

This clone turned up a few times. The rearrangement uses TRBV7-3 and TRBJ1-3; 11 nucleotides align to TRBD1. V shed 4 bases, J shed 4 bases, and the junction held 6 bases outside the gene matches. In germline, CDR1 is SGHTA, CDR2 FQGTGA. CDR3 size: 16 residues. CDR3 sequence: CASSSGQGAEGNTIYF. The CDR3 DNA is TGTGCCAGCAGCTCAGGACAGGGGGCAGAAGGAAACACCATATATTTT.

The genes are TRBV6-4 and TRBJ2-3; maybe TRBD2 (6 bases). The CDR3 covers 17 residues. Trimming removed 2 bases from V and 0 bases from J, with 15 bases in between. Germline CDR1 reads MRHNA; CDR2 reads SNTAGT. In nucleotides, the CDR3 is TGTGCCAGCAGTGACACCCCCCTAGCGACTAGCACAGATACGCAGTATTTT. This sequence encodes CASSDTPLATSTDTQYF.

The table lists this clone with a count of one. The chain carries TRBV14 and TRBJ1-2, with D perhaps TRBD1 (5 bases). This CDR3 contains 15 residues. CDR1 and CDR2 (germline): SGHDN, FVKESK. The ends were cut back, 2 bases at V and 4 bases at J, with 14 bases in the middle. CDR3 DNA sequence: TGTGCCAGCAGCCAATTCCGTCAGGGCCTCTATGGCTACACCTTC. It encodes CASSQFRQGLYGYTF.

The chain carries TRBV7-9 and TRBJ2-3; the D gene is possibly TRBD1 (6 bases). This CDR3 region has 13 residues. CDR1 is SEHNR and CDR2 is FQNEAQ in the germline V gene (reference sequence). The germline V and J ends were trimmed by 8 bases and 1 base, with 10 bases remaining between them. The CDR3 DNA follows: TGTGCCAGCCTTAAGGGGGGCACAGATACGCAGTATTTT. Its translation is CASLKGGTDTQYF.

The J gene is TRBJ1-2, the V gene TRBV19; TRBD1 is a possible D gene (6 bases). CDR3 length: 13 residues. Germline assignment: CDR1 LNHDA and CDR2 SQIVND (reference sequence). Trimming removed 3 bases from V and 4 bases from J, with 9 bases in between. DNA of the CDR3: TGTGCCAGTAGTATTTTGGACAGCTATGGCTACACCTTC. Protein product: CASSILDSYGYTF.

V gene TRBV6-2 or TRBV6-3 combines with J gene TRBJ2-7; D unresolved. This CDR3 region has 15 residues. V dropped 2 bases and J dropped 2 bases, with 13 bases sitting between them. Germline CDR1 MNHEY, CDR2 SVGEGT. CDR3 in amino acids: CASSYPSRLTYEQYF. CDR3 nucleotide sequence: TGTGCCAGCAGTTACCCGTCCAGGCTTACCTACGAGCAGTACTTC.

This clone is a singleton in its sample. This chain uses TRBV6-5 with TRBJ1-5; no clear D. The CDR3 totals 12 residues. Germline CDR1 is MNHEY and CDR2 is SVGAGI. The V and J ends lost 4 bases and 4 bases respectively, with 5 bases between them. CDR3 DNA sequence: TGTGCCAGCAGTTCACAGAATCAGCCCCAGCATTTT. Translating gives CASSSQNQPQHF.

The chain has TRBV7-8 and TRBJ2-1, with 7 bases identical to TRBD1. This CDR3 is built from 16 residues. V shed 4 bases and J 0 bases; nucleotides not matched to a gene: 6. From germline, CDR1 is SGHVS and CDR2 FQNEAQ. CDR3 nucleotide sequence: TGTGCCAGCAGCTATCGACAGGGAAGCTCCTACAATGAGCAGTTCTTC. Translating it yields CASSYRQGSSYNEQFF. Based on the CDR3 plus reference TRBV7-8 and TRBJ2-1, the full variable domain is GAGVSQSPRYKVAKRGQDVALRCDPISGHVSLFWYQQALGQGPEFLTYFQNEAQLDKSGLPSDRFFAERPEGSVSTLKIQRTQQEDSAVYLCASSYRQGSSYNEQFFGPGTRLTVL.

The V and J genes are TRBV30 and TRBJ2-7, with D hard to call. Germline V CDR1 and CDR2: GTSNPN, SVGIG (reference sequence). There are 16 residues in the CDR3. V shed 2 bases and J shed 0 bases, with 17 bases lying between them. The CDR3 nucleotides read TGTGCCTGGAGTCGACGGGTCCCCTACCTCTCCTACGAGCAGTACTTC. This gives the protein CAWSRRVPYLSYEQYF. The whole variable domain, filled in from reference TRBV30 and TRBJ2-7, reads SQTIHQWPATLVQPVGSPLSLECTVEGTSNPNLYWYRQAAGRGLQLLFYSVGIGQISSEVPQNLSASRPQDRQFILSSKKLLLSDSGFYLCAWSRRVPYLSYEQYFGPGTRLTVT.

The chain links TRBV30 to TRBJ1-6; no clear D. V lost 0 bases and J 6 bases, leaving 9 bases between the germline ends. The germline V gene encodes CDR1 GTSNPN and CDR2 SVGIG (reference sequence). The CDR3 sequence is 14 residues long. CDR3 protein: CAWSVGRGNSPLHF. The CDR3 nucleotides read TGTGCCTGGAGTGTAGGACGGGGTAATTCACCCCTCCACTTT.

This clone was observed a handful of times. J is TRBJ1-4 and V is TRBV7-9; perhaps TRBD1 as D (5 bases). This CDR3 is built from 13 residues. V was cut by 3 bases and J by 8 bases, with 10 bases left in between. Looked up from germline, CDR1 is SEHNR and CDR2 is FQNEAQ (reference sequence). CDR3 nucleotides: TGTGCCAGCAGCTTCCCCAGGGCCGAAAAACTGTTTTTT. The encoded protein is CASSFPRAEKLFF.

The genes are TRBV11-3 and TRBJ1-1, with D tentatively TRBD1 (5 bases). The ends were cut back, 0 bases at V and 4 bases at J, with 12 bases in the middle. The CDR3 has 15 amino acids. The germline gives CDR1 SGHNT, CDR2 YENEEA. CDR3 sequence (DNA): TGTGCCAGCAGCTTAGAGGGGGAGGGTTCCACTGAAGCTTTCTTT. As protein: CASSLEGEGSTEAFF.

V and J are TRBV5-4 and TRBJ2-5; 16 bases are shared with TRBD2. The V gene's germline CDR1 is SGHNT and CDR2 YYREEE (reference sequence). CDR3 size: 17 residues. The junction had 4 bases not matched to a gene; V was cut back by 4 bases and J by 1 base. CDR3 DNA: TGTGCCAGCAGCCCTGGGACTAGCGGGGGGGCCCAAGAGACCCAGTACTTC. The encoded protein is CASSPGTSGGAQETQYF.

The CDR3 DNA reads TGTGCCTGGAGAGGGGACAGGGGACCCTCCGTGAACACTGAAGCTTTCTTT. Its protein product is CAWRGDRGPSVNTEAFF. This chain uses TRBV30 with TRBJ1-1; 10 bases fit TRBD1. J was trimmed by 0 bases and V by 3 bases; bases with no gene match: 10. Germline-derived CDR1 and CDR2 are GTSNPN and SVGIG (reference sequence). The CDR3 runs to 17 residues.

This clone was detected only a few times. The V call is TRBV19, the J call TRBJ1-5; the D gene is possibly TRBD1 (5 bases). Trimming took off 2 bases at V and 4 bases at J, with 21 bases between the two ends. This CDR3 comprises 18 residues. CDR1 LNHDA and CDR2 SQIVND come from the germline V gene (reference sequence). CDR3 bases: TGTGCCAGTAGTATATGGCAGGGCACAGTAGTGAAAAATCAGCCCCAGCATTTT. Translating it yields CASSIWQGTVVKNQPQHF.

This sequence joins TRBV4-3 and TRBJ2-7; 7 bases are shared with TRBD1. V gave up 1 base and J gave up 4 bases; unmatched junction bases: 7. Germline CDR1 and CDR2: LGHNA and YSLEER. This CDR3 is 15 amino acids long. The CDR3 region has the DNA TGCGCCAGCAGCCAAGGGTCCGGCAGGGGGTACGAGCAGTACTTC. It yields the protein CASSQGSGRGYEQYF.